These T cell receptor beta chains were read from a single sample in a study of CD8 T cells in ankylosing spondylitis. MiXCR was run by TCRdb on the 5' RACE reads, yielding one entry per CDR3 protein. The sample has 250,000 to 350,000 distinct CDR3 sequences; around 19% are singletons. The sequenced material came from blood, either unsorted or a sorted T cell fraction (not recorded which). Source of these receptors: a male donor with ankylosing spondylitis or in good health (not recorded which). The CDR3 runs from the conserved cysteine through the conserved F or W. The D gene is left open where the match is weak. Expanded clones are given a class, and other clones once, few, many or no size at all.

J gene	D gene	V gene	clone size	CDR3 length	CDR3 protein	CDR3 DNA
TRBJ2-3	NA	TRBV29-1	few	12	CSVGTSENTQYF	TGCAGCGTTGGAACCTCCGAGAATACGCAGTATTTT
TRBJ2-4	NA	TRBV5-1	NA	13	CASSTGQSDIQYF	TGCGCCAGCAGCACCGGACAGTCTGACATTCAGTACTTC
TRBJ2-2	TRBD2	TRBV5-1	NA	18	CASSLGRTSGMNTGELFF	TGCGCCAGCAGCTTGGGCCGAACAAGCGGGATGAACACCGGGGAGCTGTTTTTT
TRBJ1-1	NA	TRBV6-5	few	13	CASSSPWNTEAFF	TGTGCCAGCAGTTCCCCCTGGAACACTGAAGCTTTCTTT
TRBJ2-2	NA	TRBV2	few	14	CASRKWQGTGELFF	TGTGCCAGCCGCAAATGGCAGGGCACCGGGGAGCTGTTTTTT
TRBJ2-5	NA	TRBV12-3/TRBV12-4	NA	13	CASSFGAKETQYF	TGTGCCAGCAGTTTTGGAGCTAAAGAGACCCAGTACTTC
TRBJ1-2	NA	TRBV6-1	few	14	CASRRDGGLGGYTF	TGTGCCAGCAGGCGGGACGGCGGTTTGGGGGGCTACACCTTC
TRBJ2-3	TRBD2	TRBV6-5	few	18	CASSSQVPLAGTTDTQYF	TGTGCCAGCAGTTCCCAAGTCCCACTAGCGGGGACCACAGATACGCAGTATTTT
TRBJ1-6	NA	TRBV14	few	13	CASSGNYNSPLHF	TGTGCCAGCAGCGGGAACTATAATTCACCCCTCCACTTT
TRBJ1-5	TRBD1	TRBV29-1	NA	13	CSVLDRESQPQHF	TGCAGCGTATTAGACAGGGAGAGTCAGCCCCAGCATTTT
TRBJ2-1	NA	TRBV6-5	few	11	CASSYLNEQFF	TGTGCCAGCAGTTACTTGAATGAGCAGTTCTTC
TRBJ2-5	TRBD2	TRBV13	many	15	CASSLTRGEGETQYF	TGTGCCAGCAGCCTAACTCGGGGGGAAGGAGAGACCCAGTACTTC
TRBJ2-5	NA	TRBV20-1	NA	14	CSASRPGAGETQYF	TGCAGTGCTAGCAGGCCGGGGGCTGGGGAGACCCAGTACTTC
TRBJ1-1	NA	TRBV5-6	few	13	CASSFSGAPEAFF	TGTGCCAGCAGCTTCTCGGGGGCCCCTGAAGCTTTCTTT
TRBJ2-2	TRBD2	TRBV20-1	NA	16	CSARDPGGRSTGELFF	TGCAGTGCTAGAGATCCCGGGGGGAGATCCACCGGGGAGCTGTTTTTT
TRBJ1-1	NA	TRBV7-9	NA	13	CASSLTRGTEAFF	TGTGCCAGCAGCCTAACCCGAGGCACTGAAGCTTTCTTT
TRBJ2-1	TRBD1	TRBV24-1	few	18	CATSDFAAGQGGENEQFF	TGTGCCACCAGTGATTTTGCGGCCGGACAGGGGGGGGAGAATGAGCAGTTCTTC
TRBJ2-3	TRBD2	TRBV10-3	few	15	CAISYSAGGLDTQYF	TGTGCCATCAGTTACTCAGCGGGAGGGCTGGATACGCAGTATTTT
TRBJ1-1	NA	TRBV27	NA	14	CASNRKGVNTEAFF	TGTGCCAGCAATCGAAAGGGGGTGAACACTGAAGCTTTCTTT
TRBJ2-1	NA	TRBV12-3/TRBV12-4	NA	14	CASSLGGNNNEQFF	TGTGCCAGCAGTTTAGGCGGGAATAACAATGAGCAGTTCTTC
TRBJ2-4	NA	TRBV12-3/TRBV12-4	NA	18	CASREGAGSPLAKNIQYF	TGTGCCAGCAGGGAGGGGGCCGGTTCCCCATTAGCCAAAAACATTCAGTACTTC
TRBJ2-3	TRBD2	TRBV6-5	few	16	CASSSTSGGARDTQYF	TGTGCCAGCAGTTCCACTAGCGGGGGGGCGCGGGATACGCAGTATTTT
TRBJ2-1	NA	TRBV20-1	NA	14	CSARRGIPYNEQFF	TGCAGTGCTAGGAGAGGGATCCCATACAATGAGCAGTTCTTC
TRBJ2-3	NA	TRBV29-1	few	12	CSVEYGPKPQYF	TGCAGCGTTGAATACGGTCCGAAGCCGCAGTATTTT
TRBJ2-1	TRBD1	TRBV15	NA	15	CATSRQGQGRNEQFF	TGTGCCACCAGCAGACAAGGACAGGGGCGCAATGAGCAGTTCTTC
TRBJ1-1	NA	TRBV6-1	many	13	CASSVSDRNEAFF	TGTGCCAGCAGTGTATCAGACAGGAATGAAGCTTTCTTT
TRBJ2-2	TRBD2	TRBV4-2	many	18	CASSSPTSGGASTGELFF	TGTGCCAGCAGCAGTCCCACTAGCGGGGGGGCTTCCACCGGGGAGCTGTTTTTT
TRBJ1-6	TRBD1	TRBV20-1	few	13	CSATGQVITPLHF	TGCAGTGCCACTGGACAGGTCATAACACCCCTCCACTTT
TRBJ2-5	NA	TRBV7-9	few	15	CASSLGDLFEVTQYF	TGTGCCAGCAGCTTAGGGGACCTTTTTGAAGTGACCCAGTACTTC
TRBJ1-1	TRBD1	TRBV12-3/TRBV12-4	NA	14	CASSLEGANTEAFF	TGTGCCAGCAGTTTAGAGGGGGCGAACACTGAAGCTTTCTTT
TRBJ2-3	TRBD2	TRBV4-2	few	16	CASSLTGTSGSDTQYF	TGTGCCAGCAGCCTAACCGGGACTAGCGGTTCAGATACGCAGTATTTT
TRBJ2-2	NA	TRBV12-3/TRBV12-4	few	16	CASSGFSGINTGELFF	TGTGCCAGCAGTGGTTTCAGCGGAATCAACACCGGGGAGCTGTTTTTT
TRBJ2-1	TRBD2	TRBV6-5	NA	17	CASSFIPLGEGQNEQFF	TGTGCCAGCAGTTTTATCCCCCTAGGGGAGGGCCAGAATGAGCAGTTCTTC
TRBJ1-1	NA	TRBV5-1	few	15	CASSLLGDRDTEAFF	TGCGCCAGCAGCTTGTTGGGGGATAGGGACACTGAAGCTTTCTTT
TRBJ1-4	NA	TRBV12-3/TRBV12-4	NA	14	CASSGGSSNEKLFF	TGTGCCAGCAGCGGAGGGTCTTCTAATGAAAAACTGTTTTTT
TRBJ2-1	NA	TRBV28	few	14	CASSPSRSYNEQFF	TGTGCCAGCAGTCCCTCTCGGTCCTACAATGAGCAGTTCTTC
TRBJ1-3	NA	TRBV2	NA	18	CASSEAPPRTRSGNTIYF	TGTGCCAGCAGTGAAGCGCCTCCGCGGACCCGCTCTGGAAACACCATATATTTT
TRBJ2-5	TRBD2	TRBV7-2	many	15	CASSLGLAGQETQYF	TGCGCCAGCAGCTTGGGACTAGCGGGCCAAGAGACCCAGTACTTC
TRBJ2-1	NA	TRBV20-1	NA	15	CSARALTSSYNEQFF	TGCAGTGCTAGGGCTCTGACTAGCTCCTACAATGAGCAGTTCTTC
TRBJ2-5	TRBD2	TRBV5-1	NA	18	CASSRSPRTSGREETQYF	TGCGCCAGCAGCCGAAGTCCGAGGACTAGCGGGAGAGAAGAGACCCAGTACTTC
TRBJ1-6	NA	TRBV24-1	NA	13	CATSGSYNSPLHF	TGTGCCACCAGTGGCTCCTATAATTCACCCCTCCACTTT
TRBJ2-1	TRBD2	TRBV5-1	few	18	CASSLGLLGTSSYNEQFF	TGCGCCAGCAGCTTGGGTCTATTAGGGACTAGCTCCTACAATGAGCAGTTCTTC
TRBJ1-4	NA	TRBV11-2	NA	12	CASSLDWGKLFF	TGTGCCAGCAGCTTAGACTGGGGGAAACTGTTTTTT
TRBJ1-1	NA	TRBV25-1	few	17	CASRDMGLGIGNTEAFF	TGTGCCAGCCGAGATATGGGTTTGGGGATAGGGAACACTGAAGCTTTCTTT
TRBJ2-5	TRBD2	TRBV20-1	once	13	CSATGLGQETQYF	TGCAGTGCTACCGGACTAGGCCAAGAGACCCAGTACTTC
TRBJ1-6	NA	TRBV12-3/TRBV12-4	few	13	CASSLGAGSPLHF	TGTGCCAGCAGTTTGGGGGCTGGTTCACCCCTCCACTTT
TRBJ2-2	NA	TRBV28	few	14	CASSFTRNTGELFF	TGTGCCAGCAGTTTTACAAGGAACACCGGGGAGCTGTTTTTT